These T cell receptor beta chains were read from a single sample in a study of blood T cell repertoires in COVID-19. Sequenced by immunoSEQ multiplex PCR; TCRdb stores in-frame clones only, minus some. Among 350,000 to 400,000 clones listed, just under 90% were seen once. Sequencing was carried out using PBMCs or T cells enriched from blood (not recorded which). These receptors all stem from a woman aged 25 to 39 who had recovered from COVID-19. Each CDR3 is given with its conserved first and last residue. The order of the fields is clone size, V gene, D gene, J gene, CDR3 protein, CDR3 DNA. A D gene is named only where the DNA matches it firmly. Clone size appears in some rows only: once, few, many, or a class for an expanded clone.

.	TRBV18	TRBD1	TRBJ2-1	CASHVTGVNEQFF	TGTGCCAGCCACGTTACAGGGGTAAATGAGCAGTTCTTC
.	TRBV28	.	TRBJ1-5	CASRPSRQYSNQPQHF	TGTGCCAGCAGACCATCCCGACAGTATAGCAATCAGCCCCAGCATTTT
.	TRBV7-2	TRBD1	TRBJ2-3	CASSLISGDRGPDTQYF	TGTGCCAGCAGCTTAATTTCTGGGGACAGGGGTCCAGATACGCAGTATTTT
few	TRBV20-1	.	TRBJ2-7	CSATRGEQYF	TGCAGTGCTACGAGGGGGGAGCAGTACTTC
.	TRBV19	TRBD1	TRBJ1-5	CASSKHTGGSGNQPQHF	TGTGCCAGTAGCAAACATACAGGGGGATCCGGCAATCAGCCCCAGCATTTT
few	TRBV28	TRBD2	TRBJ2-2	CASSSRSGTSGSWSGELFF	TGTGCCAGCAGTTCGCGGTCCGGGACTAGCGGGAGTTGGTCCGGGGAGCTGTTTTTT
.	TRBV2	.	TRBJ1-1	CASSDPVTNTEAFF	TGTGCCAGCAGTGATCCGGTAACGAACACTGAAGCTTTCTTT
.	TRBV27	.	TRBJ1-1	CAARLAGANTEAFF	TGTGCCGCGCGGCTCGCAGGGGCGAACACTGAAGCTTTCTTT
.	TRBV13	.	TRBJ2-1	CASSLEAKHEQFF	TGTGCCAGCAGCTTAGAAGCTAAGCATGAGCAGTTCTTC
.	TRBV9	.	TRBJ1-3	CASSDRVSGNTIYF	TGTGCCAGCAGCGACAGGGTATCTGGAAACACCATATATTTT
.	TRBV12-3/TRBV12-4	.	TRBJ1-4	CAIHTEEEKLFF	TGTGCCATCCATACTGAGGAGGAAAAACTGTTTTTT
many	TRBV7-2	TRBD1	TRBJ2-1	CASSSWTGNEQFF	TGTGCCAGCAGCTCCTGGACAGGCAATGAGCAGTTCTTC
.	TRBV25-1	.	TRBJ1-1	CASSEPFDGRGAFF	TGTGCCAGCAGTGAACCCTTTGACGGCCGGGGAGCTTTCTTT
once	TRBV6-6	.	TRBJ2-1	CATAADSSYNEQFF	TGTGCCACGGCAGCGGATAGCTCCTACAATGAGCAGTTCTTC
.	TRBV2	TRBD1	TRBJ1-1	CASSAGRGQLSNTEAFF	TGTGCCAGCAGTGCAGGCAGGGGGCAATTATCGAACACTGAAGCTTTCTTT
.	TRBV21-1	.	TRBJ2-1	CASKSGGLWEQFF	TGTGCCAGCAAAAGTGGGGGCCTGTGGGAGCAGTTCTTC
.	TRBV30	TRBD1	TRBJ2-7	CAWSLTDRVHYEQYF	TGTGCCTGGAGTTTGACGGACAGGGTCCACTACGAGCAGTACTTC
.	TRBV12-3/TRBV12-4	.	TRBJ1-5	CASSSGPEGPQHF	TGTGCCAGCAGTTCCGGACCCGAGGGGCCCCAGCATTTT
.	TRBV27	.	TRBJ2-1	CASSSVSSYNEQFF	TGTGCCAGCAGTTCCGTTTCCTCCTACAATGAGCAGTTCTTC
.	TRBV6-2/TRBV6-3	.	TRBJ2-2	CASSYSRTGELFF	TGTGCCAGCAGTTACTCGAGGACCGGGGAGCTGTTTTTT
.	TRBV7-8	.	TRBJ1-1	CASSRERQGYTEAFF	TGTGCCAGCAGCCGAGAGCGTCAGGGATATACTGAAGCTTTCTTT
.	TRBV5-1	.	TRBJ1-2	CASSEVAGSNYGYTF	TGCGCCAGCAGCGAGGTCGCGGGAAGTAACTATGGCTACACCTTC
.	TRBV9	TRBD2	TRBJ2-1	CASSVRAGLAGSFNEQFF	TGTGCCAGCAGCGTCCGGGCGGGACTAGCGGGTTCATTCAATGAGCAGTTCTTC
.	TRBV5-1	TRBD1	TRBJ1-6	CASTLGQGRSPLHF	TGCGCCAGCACCCTGGGACAGGGAAGGTCACCCCTCCACTTT
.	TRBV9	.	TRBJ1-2	CASSVTHSRLSGGYTF	TGTGCCAGCAGCGTTACACACTCTAGGTTATCCGGAGGCTACACCTTC
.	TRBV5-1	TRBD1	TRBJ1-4	CASRHGTGILGNEKLFF	TGCGCCAGCAGGCACGGGACAGGGATCTTGGGTAATGAAAAACTGTTTTTT
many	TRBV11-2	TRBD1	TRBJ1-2	CASSRTGGVNGYTF	TGTGCCAGCAGCCGGACAGGGGGCGTAAATGGCTACACCTTC
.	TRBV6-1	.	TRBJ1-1	CASSEERTVFMRGKAFF	TGTGCCAGCAGTGAAGAAAGAACCGTCTTTATGAGGGGGAAAGCTTTCTTT
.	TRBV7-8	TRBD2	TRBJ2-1	CASSLGVWRGENNEQFF	TGTGCCAGCAGCTTAGGAGTATGGCGGGGGGAAAACAATGAGCAGTTCTTC
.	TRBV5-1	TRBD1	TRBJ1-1	CASSWGTGLSTEAFF	TGCGCCAGCAGCTGGGGGACAGGTTTAAGCACTGAAGCTTTCTTT
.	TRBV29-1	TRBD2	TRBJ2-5	CSVGLAKETQYF	TGCAGCGTTGGACTAGCAAAAGAGACCCAGTACTTC
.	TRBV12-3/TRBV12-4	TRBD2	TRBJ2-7	CASSLGGSYEQYF	TGTGCCAGCAGTTTAGGCGGGAGCTACGAGCAGTACTTC
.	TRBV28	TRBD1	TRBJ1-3	CASSTHRGLGNTIYF	TGTGCCAGCAGTACGCACAGGGGGCTAGGAAACACCATATATTTT
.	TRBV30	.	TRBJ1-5	CAWQAGNRNQPQHF	TGTGCCTGGCAGGCAGGGAATAGGAATCAGCCCCAGCATTTT
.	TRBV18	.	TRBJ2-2	CASSLRFGDGTGELFF	TGTGCCAGCTCACTTCGCTTCGGGGATGGCACCGGGGAGCTGTTTTTT
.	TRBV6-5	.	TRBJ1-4	CASSNAPEREKLFF	TGTGCCAGCAGTAATGCCCCAGAGCGTGAAAAACTGTTTTTT
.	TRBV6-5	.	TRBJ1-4	CASRAFGEKLFF	TGTGCCAGCAGGGCCTTTGGTGAAAAACTGTTTTTT
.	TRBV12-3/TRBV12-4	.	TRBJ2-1	CASTMGLSGEQFF	TGTGCCAGCACCATGGGACTTTCCGGTGAGCAGTTCTTC
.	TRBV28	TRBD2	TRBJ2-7	CASRPPGGSYEQYF	TGTGCCAGCAGACCCCCGGGAGGCTCCTACGAGCAGTACTTC
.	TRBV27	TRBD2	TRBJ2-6	CASRRGVGRTHSGANVLTF	TGTGCCAGCAGACGGGGGGTTGGTAGAACTCACTCTGGGGCCAACGTCCTGACTTTC
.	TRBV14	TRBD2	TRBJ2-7	CASSQSGTSYEQYF	TGTGCCAGCAGCCAAAGCGGGACCTCCTACGAGCAGTACTTC
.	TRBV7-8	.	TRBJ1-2	CASSQNRDNYGYTF	TGTGCCAGCAGCCAGAACCGGGACAATTATGGCTACACCTTC
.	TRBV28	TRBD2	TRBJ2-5	CASSTLAGERKTQYF	TGTGCCAGCAGTACTTTAGCGGGAGAAAGGAAGACCCAGTACTTC
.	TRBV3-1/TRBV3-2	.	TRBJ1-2	CASSQEVGSYGYTF	TGTGCCAGCAGCCAAGAGGTGGGGAGCTATGGCTACACCTTC
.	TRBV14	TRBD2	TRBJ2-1	CASSQGGLGFNEQFF	TGTGCCAGCAGCCAAGGGGGACTAGGGTTCAATGAGCAGTTCTTC
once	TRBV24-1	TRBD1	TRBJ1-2	CATSDSQGARGYTF	TGTGCCACCAGTGACTCCCAGGGGGCTCGGGGCTACACCTTC
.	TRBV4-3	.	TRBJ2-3	CASSRGVGAMTDTQYF	TGCGCCAGCAGCCGGGGAGTAGGAGCTATGACAGATACGCAGTATTTT
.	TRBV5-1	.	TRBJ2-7	CASSLYSTDYEQYF	TGCGCCAGCAGCTTGTACTCGACAGACTACGAGCAGTACTTC
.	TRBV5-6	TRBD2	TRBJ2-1	CASSLALASGYNEQFF	TGTGCCAGCAGCTTGGCCCTGGCTAGCGGGTACAATGAGCAGTTCTTC
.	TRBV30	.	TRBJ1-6	CATSTGFNSPLHF	TGTGCCACCTCGACAGGTTTTAATTCACCCCTCCACTTT
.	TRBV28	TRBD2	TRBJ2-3	CASSPVHISGLAGAADTQYF	TGTGCCAGCAGCCCCGTCCACATTTCGGGACTAGCGGGAGCGGCAGATACGCAGTATTTT
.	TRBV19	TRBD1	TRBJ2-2	CASREGQGAIIEGELFF	TGTGCCAGTAGAGAGGGACAGGGGGCCATTATCGAGGGGGAGCTGTTTTTT
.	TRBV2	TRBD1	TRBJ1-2	CASSGQGYGYTF	TGTGCCAGCAGTGGACAGGGCTATGGCTACACCTTC
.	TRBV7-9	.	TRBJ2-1	CASSSGQSSYNEQFF	TGTGCCAGCAGCTCCGGACAGAGCTCCTACAATGAGCAGTTCTTC